This TCR beta chain comes out of a study of radiation and T cells in renal cell carcinoma. Overall study: Nephrectomy followed 15 Gy stereotactic body radiation by 4 weeks. Notes on the study in general: In blood, top tumor clones expanded by 2 weeks, shrinking by 4.

Time point denoted: blood 2 weeks post-SBRT. Regarding treatment: 15 Gy SBRT to primary tumor, nephrectomy 4 weeks later. Serial blood draws occurred at baseline and 2 and 4 weeks post-SBRT. The tumor was a clear cell renal cell carcinoma. The CDR3 has 14 amino acids. V lost 3 bases to trimming and J lost 4 bases; unmatched junction nucleotides: 0. CDR1 is SGDLS, CDR2 YYNGEE, per germline. Clones were sequenced by immunoSEQ multiplex PCR, and TCRdb holds only the in-frame ones, with some missing. Among about 130,000 clones, more than 75% were seen once, and the ten largest hold 4.5% to 7.5%. This clone has just one count. Its antigen is as yet unknown.

This rearrangement joins TRBV9 to TRBJ2-3; 12 bases are a match to TRBD2. The material was blood, obtained from a patient whose treatment included radiotherapy and nephrectomy. This TCR derives from a woman between 65 and 79 years old with renal cell carcinoma. Written as DNA, the CDR3 is TGTGCCAGCAGCGCTAGCGGGGGGGCAGATACGCAGTATTTT. Translating it yields CASSASGGADTQYF.